These 30 T cell receptor beta chains share one sample of origin, sequenced in a study of blood T cell repertoires in COVID-19. Some clones are missing from TCRdb's copy, which holds only in-frame ones; the method was immunoSEQ multiplex PCR. Among 110,000 to 150,000 clones, approximately 85% were seen once, and the ten largest hold around 2.9%. The source material was peripheral blood. The receptors originated from a man aged 45 to 65 with acute or convalescent COVID-19.

This clone was picked up one time. The genes are TRBV7-3 and TRBJ1-1; D not certain. CDR3 size: 15 residues. Trimming left V 2 bases short and J 0 bases short, with 10 bases between. Germline lookup yields CDR1 SGHTA and CDR2 FQGTGA. The chain's CDR3 is CASSLAAGLNTEAFF. The CDR3 bases are TGTGCCAGCAGCTTAGCTGCGGGATTGAACACTGAAGCTTTCTTT.

This rearrangement joins TRBV19 to TRBJ1-6; 9 positions match TRBD1. The ends lost 3 bases at V and 0 bases at J; junction bases unmatched: 3. Germline V gene lookup returns CDR1 LNHDA and CDR2 SQIVND (reference sequence). The CDR3 is made up of 17 amino acids. CDR3 bases: TGTGCCAGTAGTATCGGACAGGGGAGCTCCTATAATTCACCCCTCCACTTT. As protein: CASSIGQGSSYNSPLHF.

The DNA for the CDR3 is TGTGCCAGCAGCGGTCCCGGACAGGGAGTGACTGAAGCTTTCTTT. Its translation: CASSGPGQGVTEAFF. V usage is TRBV11-2 and J usage is TRBJ1-1; 8 bases line up with TRBD1. This CDR3 region has 15 residues. V lost 5 bases and J lost 5; bases outside the gene matches: 10. Germline loops: CDR1 SGHAT, CDR2 FQNNGV.

The genes are TRBV29-1 and TRBJ1-5; D might be TRBD1 (6 bases). The CDR3 covers 12 residues. Germline CDR1 SQVTM, CDR2 ANQGSEA. Trimming pared 4 bases from V and 5 bases from J, leaving 9 bases between. The CDR3 loop reads CSVAAGDQPQHF. The CDR3 bases are TGCAGCGTTGCGGCAGGGGATCAGCCCCAGCATTTT. Full variable domain (missing parts from reference TRBV29-1 and TRBJ1-5): SAVISQKPSRDICQRGTSLTIQCQVDSQVTMMFWYRQQPGQSLTLIATANQGSEATYESGFVIDKFPISRPNLTFSTLTVSNMSPEDSSIYLCSVAAGDQPQHFGDGTRLSIL.

CDR3 residues: CASSRTGGFEQYF. In DNA, the CDR3 is TGTGCCAGCAGTCGGACAGGGGGGTTCGAGCAGTACTTC. The chain couples TRBV6-5 to TRBJ2-7, with 10 nucleotides matching TRBD1. Trimming at V came to 5 bases and at J to 6 bases, leaving 4 bases not matched to a gene. CDR3 length: 13 amino acids. Germline V gives CDR1 MNHEY, CDR2 SVGAGI.

The chain couples TRBV27 to TRBJ2-5; 9 bases are a match to TRBD1. Trimming removed 5 bases from V and 12 bases from J; junction bases left unmatched: 13. The germline gives CDR1 MNHEY, CDR2 SMNVEV (reference sequence). The CDR3 contains 14 residues. The CDR3 coding sequence is TGTGCCAGCAGTGAATCCGGAAAGGACAGGGGCGAGTACTTC. Translated: CASSESGKDRGEYF.

As for this clone: This same CDR3 is encoded by further DNA sequences in the sample. The chain combines TRBV7-9 with TRBJ1-2, with D possibly matching TRBD1 (5 bases). Trimming cost V 3 bases and J 4 bases, with 12 bases left between them. Per germline, CDR1 SEHNR and CDR2 FQNEAQ (reference sequence). This CDR3 is 14 amino acids long. The CDR3 coding sequence is TGTGCCAGCAGCTTGGGAGGCACAGGCTATGGCTACACCTTC. Residues: CASSLGGTGYGYTF.

A single count supports this clone. The chain uses TRBV3-1 (or the pseudogene TRBV3-2) and TRBJ1-4, with D uncertain. CDR1 is LGHDT, CDR2 YNNKEL, per germline (reference sequence). The ends were cut back, 1 base at V and 8 bases at J, with 5 bases in the middle. The CDR3 loop spans 12 amino acids. The CDR3 nucleotides are TGTGCCAGCAGCCAAGTGAGGGAAAAACTGTTTTTT. Residues: CASSQVREKLFF.

This chain uses TRBV7-8 with TRBJ1-5; 7 bases fit TRBD1. CDR3 size: 15 residues. V gave up 5 bases and J gave up 9 bases; unmatched junction bases: 13. Germline V gene lookup returns CDR1 SGHVS and CDR2 FQNEAQ. The CDR3 coding sequence is TGTGCCAGCAGCCAGACCGGGACAGCCGGATCGCCCCAGCATTTT. Translated: CASSQTGTAGSPQHF.

The chain recombines TRBV7-8 with TRBJ1-3; possible D gene TRBD1, 5 bases. This CDR3 comprises 15 residues. V lost 4 bases, J lost 3 bases, and 13 bases lay in between. In germline, CDR1 is SGHVS, CDR2 FQNEAQ. The CDR3, as DNA: TGTGCCAGCAGCTCAGGGTTCTTACTTGGAAACACCATATATTTT. It specifies CASSSGFLLGNTIYF.

The sample holds a few counts of this clone. V is TRBV5-4 and J is TRBJ2-7; D unresolved. The length of the CDR3 is 13 residues. Germline assignment: CDR1 SGHNT and CDR2 YYREEE (reference sequence). The germline V and J ends were trimmed by 0 bases and 1 base, with 5 bases remaining between them. CDR3 residues: CASSLERSYEQYF. CDR3 in DNA: TGTGCCAGCAGCTTGGAGAGGTCCTACGAGCAGTACTTC.

This clone came up once. The chain has TRBV29-1 and TRBJ1-5, with a weak D call TRBD1 (6 bases). V was pared by 4 bases and J by 7 bases, with 17 bases between. The germline gives CDR1 SQVTM, CDR2 ANQGSEA. The CDR3 covers 14 residues. CDR3 nucleotides: TGCAGCGTTGCGCAGGGGTCCTCCGGGCAGCCCCAGCATTTT. As protein: CSVAQGSSGQPQHF.

The chain recombines TRBV24-1 with TRBJ2-3, with a possible D match to TRBD2 (6 bases). The CDR3 length is 15 residues. V was clipped by 3 bases and J by 1 base, with 10 bases between them. CDR1 and CDR2 from the germline V gene are KGHDR and SFDVKD. The CDR3 is CATSDRLGGTDTQYF. CDR3 sequence (DNA): TGTGCCACCAGTGATCGACTAGGGGGCACAGATACGCAGTATTTT.

The chain is built from TRBV9 and TRBJ1-1; weak D call: TRBD1 (5 bases). Germline V gene lookup returns CDR1 SGDLS and CDR2 YYNGEE. The CDR3 is 15 amino acids. Deletions cut 0 bases from V and 2 bases from J, with 11 bases between. The CDR3 DNA follows: TGTGCCAGCAGCGTAGGACACCAGGGTAACACTGAAGCTTTCTTT. Its translation is CASSVGHQGNTEAFF.

The chain combines TRBV28 with TRBJ2-3; no firm D call. This CDR3 is built from 13 residues. The germline V and J ends were trimmed by 7 bases and 4 bases, with 12 bases remaining between them. The germline gives CDR1 MDHEN, CDR2 SYDVKM. This CDR3 is CASNNNPADTQYF. CDR3 nucleotide sequence: TGTGCCAGCAATAATAATCCCGCAGATACGCAGTATTTT.

This rearrangement joins TRBV12-3 or TRBV12-4 to TRBJ2-7, with D possibly being TRBD1 (5 bases). Trimming stripped 5 bases from V and 3 bases from J, with 11 bases between. CDR3 length: 13 residues. The CDR3 sequence is CASSDSSHYEQYF. Written as DNA, the CDR3 is TGTGCCAGCAGTGACAGTTCTCACTACGAGCAGTACTTC.

The J gene is TRBJ2-7, the V gene TRBV18, with 10 bases fitting TRBD1. This CDR3 contains 17 residues. Per the germline V gene, CDR1 is KGHSH and CDR2 is LQKENI. V dropped 3 bases and J dropped 2; count of bases not matched to a gene: 10. Here the CDR3 DNA reads TGTGCCAGCTCACCCCACCCAATAGGACAGGGGGCCTACGAGCAGTACTTC. This sequence encodes CASSPHPIGQGAYEQYF. The full variable domain, completed using reference TRBV18 and TRBJ2-7, is NAGVMQNPRHLVRRRGQEARLRCSPMKGHSHVYWYRQLPEEGLKFMVYLQKENIIDESGMPKERFSAEFPKEGPSILRIQQVVRGDSAAYFCASSPHPIGQGAYEQYFGPGTRLTVT.

This clone was picked up a small number of times. This chain connects TRBV7-8 to TRBJ1-1, with D unclear. Between the trimmed V and J ends, which lost 5 bases and 0 bases, there was a span of 7 bases. Germline V CDR1 and CDR2: SGHVS, FQNEAQ. This CDR3 comprises 13 residues. CDR3 sequence reads: CASSMYMNTEAFF. In DNA, the CDR3 is TGTGCCAGCAGCATGTACATGAACACTGAAGCTTTCTTT.

The chain is built from TRBV19 and TRBJ2-3; 9 bases match TRBD2. V dropped 3 bases and J dropped 4; count of bases not matched to a gene: 2. The CDR3 sequence is 14 residues long. The V gene's germline CDR1 is LNHDA and CDR2 SQIVND (reference sequence). The CDR3 region has the DNA TGTGCCAGTAGTATTAGCGGGGGAGCAGATACGCAGTATTTT. Protein product: CASSISGGADTQYF.

This rearrangement joins TRBV5-1 to TRBJ1-4; D is unresolved. Germline assignment: CDR1 SGHRS and CDR2 YFSETQ. The CDR3 runs to 13 residues. V lost 5 bases to trimming and J lost 0 bases, with 5 bases between them. CDR3 sequence (DNA): TGCGCCAGCAGTCGAGCAACTAATGAAAAACTGTTTTTT. It yields the protein CASSRATNEKLFF.

This clone was detected once. The chain carries TRBV28 and TRBJ1-2, with 11 bases matching TRBD1. V shed 8 bases, J shed 2 bases, and the junction held 4 bases outside the gene matches. The germline CDR1 and CDR2 sequences are MDHEN and SYDVKM. The CDR3 covers 14 residues. CDR3 amino acids: CASYGQGANYGYTF. The CDR3 nucleotides are TGTGCCAGCTATGGACAGGGGGCAAACTATGGCTACACCTTC.

V and J are TRBV5-6 and TRBJ1-6, with 8 bases lining up with TRBD1. This CDR3 region has 15 residues. V gave up 2 bases and J gave up 6 bases; unmatched junction bases: 4. Germline V gene sequence: CDR1 SGHDT, CDR2 YYEEEE. For the CDR3, the DNA is TGTGCCAGCAGCTTTAAGGACAGGGCTAATTCACCCCTCCACTTT. This gives the protein CASSFKDRANSPLHF.

This clone was seen repeatedly, ten times or more. The chain employs TRBV12-5 and TRBJ1-5, with 9 bases lining up with TRBD1. The CDR3 has 14 amino acids. With 1 base clipped from V and 6 bases from J, the junction kept 1 base outside the gene matches. CDR1 is LGHNT, CDR2 FRNRAP, per germline. The CDR3 DNA sequence: TGTGCTAGTGGTTTGGGGACAGGGGCTCAGCCCCAGCATTTT. This sequence encodes CASGLGTGAQPQHF.

The chain combines TRBV2 with TRBJ2-7; the match to TRBD2 covers 9 bases. CDR1 is SNHLY and CDR2 is FYNNEI in the germline V gene. This CDR3 region has 14 residues. Germline trimming cut 10 bases from V and 2 bases from J; bases unmatched to any gene: 9. DNA for the CDR3: TGTGCCACCCTATCTAGCGGGGCAACCTACGAGCAGTACTTC. Translated: CATLSSGATYEQYF. Full variable domain (remainder filled in from reference TRBV2 and TRBJ2-7): EPEVTQTPSHQVTQMGQEVILRCVPISNHLYFYWYRQILGQKVEFLVSFYNNEISEKSEIFDDQFSVERPDGSNFTLKIRSTKLEDSAMYFCATLSSGATYEQYFGPGTRLTVT.

This clone was counted between two and nine times. The rearrangement uses TRBV27 and TRBJ1-6; weak D call: TRBD1 (6 bases). The germline gives CDR1 MNHEY, CDR2 SMNVEV (reference sequence). The V end lost 5 bases, the J end lost 5 bases, and 25 bases lay between the germline ends. This CDR3 spans 19 amino acids. CDR3 sequence reads: CASSKDNPTGSRNNSPLHF. The CDR3 DNA is TGTGCCAGCAGTAAAGACAACCCAACAGGGTCCCGAAATAATTCACCCCTCCACTTT.

The chain links TRBV19 to TRBJ2-1, with 15 bases aligning to TRBD2. The CDR3 runs to 17 residues. V was clipped by 5 bases and J by 4 bases; unmatched bases: 6. Per the germline V gene, CDR1 is LNHDA and CDR2 is SQIVND (reference sequence). The CDR3 reads CASSGLAGGVGYNEQFF. In nucleotides, the CDR3 is TGTGCCAGTAGTGGACTAGCGGGAGGGGTCGGGTACAATGAGCAGTTCTTC.

The rearrangement uses TRBV7-8 and TRBJ2-1, with 7 positions matching TRBD2. With 1 base clipped from V and 5 bases from J, the junction kept 11 bases outside the gene matches. Per germline, CDR1 SGHVS and CDR2 FQNEAQ. The CDR3 loop spans 17 amino acids. CDR3 DNA sequence: TGTGCCAGCAGCTTAGTCCCTTCCAGGGAGGGAGACAATGAGCAGTTCTTC. It codes for CASSLVPSREGDNEQFF.

The rearrangement links TRBV10-3 to TRBJ1-6; TRBD1 agrees at 10 bases. Germline CDR1 and CDR2: ENHRY and SYGVKD. The CDR3 sequence is 16 residues long. After removal of 0 bases from V and 11 bases from J, the junction contained 7 bases not matched to a gene. For the CDR3, the DNA is TGTGCCATCAGTGAGTCGGGCGGGACAGGGGCGGCACCCCTCCACTTT. Amino acids: CAISESGGTGAAPLHF.

As concerns this clone: Other nucleotide sequences in the sample specify the same CDR3. V is TRBV5-1 and J is TRBJ2-7, with 9 bases matching TRBD2. Germline V gene data show CDR1 as SGHRS and CDR2 as YFSETQ. Unmatched junction bases numbered 3, after V lost 0 bases and J lost 2 bases. This CDR3 has 15 residues. CDR3 sequence: CASSLAASGTYEQYF. In nucleotides, the CDR3 is TGCGCCAGCAGCTTGGCGGCTAGCGGGACCTACGAGCAGTACTTC.

The CDR3: CASSPAYEQYF. CDR3 bases: TGTGCCAGCAGCCCCGCCTACGAGCAGTACTTC. The chain is built from TRBV6-2 or TRBV6-3 and TRBJ2-7; no definite D call. This CDR3 spans 11 amino acids. Germline assignment: CDR1 MNHEY and CDR2 SVGEGT. V was clipped by 6 bases and J by 2 bases, with 5 bases between them.